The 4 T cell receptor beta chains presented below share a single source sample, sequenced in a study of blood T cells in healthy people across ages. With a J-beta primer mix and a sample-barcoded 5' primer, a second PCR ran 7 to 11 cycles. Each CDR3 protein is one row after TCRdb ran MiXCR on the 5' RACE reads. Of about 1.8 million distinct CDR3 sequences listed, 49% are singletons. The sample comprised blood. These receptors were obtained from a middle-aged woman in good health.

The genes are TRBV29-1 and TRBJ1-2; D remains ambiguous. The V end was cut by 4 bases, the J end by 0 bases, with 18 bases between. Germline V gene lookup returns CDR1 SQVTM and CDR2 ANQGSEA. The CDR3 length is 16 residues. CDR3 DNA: TGCAGCGTTGGGTCTTACGGGGAAAAGGCTAACTATGGCTACACCTTC. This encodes CSVGSYGEKANYGYTF. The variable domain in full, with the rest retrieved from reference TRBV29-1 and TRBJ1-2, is SAVISQKPSRDICQRGTSLTIQCQVDSQVTMMFWYRQQPGQSLTLIATANQGSEATYESGFVIDKFPISRPNLTFSTLTVSNMSPEDSSIYLCSVGSYGEKANYGYTFGSGTRLTVV.

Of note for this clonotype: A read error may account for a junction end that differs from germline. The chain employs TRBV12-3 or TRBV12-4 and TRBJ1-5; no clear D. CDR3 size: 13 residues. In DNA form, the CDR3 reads TGTGCCAGCAGTCCCTCGCGCAATCGGCCCCAGCATTTT. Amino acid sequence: CASSPSRNRPQHF.

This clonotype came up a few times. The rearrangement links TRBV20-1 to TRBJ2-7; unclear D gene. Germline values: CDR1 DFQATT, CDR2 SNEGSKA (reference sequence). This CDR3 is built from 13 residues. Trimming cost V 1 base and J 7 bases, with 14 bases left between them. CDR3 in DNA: TGCAGTGCTAGAGTGGGATTCGGCGATGAGCAGTACTTC. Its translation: CSARVGFGDEQYF.

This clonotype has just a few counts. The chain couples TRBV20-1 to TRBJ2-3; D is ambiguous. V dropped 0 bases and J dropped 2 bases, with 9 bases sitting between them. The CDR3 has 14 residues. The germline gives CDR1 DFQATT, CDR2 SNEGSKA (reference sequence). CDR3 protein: CSARDWAFTDTQYF. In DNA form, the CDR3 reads TGCAGTGCTAGAGATTGGGCTTTCACAGATACGCAGTATTTT.